Listed here is a single T cell receptor (beta chain). Its specificity is unknown. This entry is derived from a study of cytomegalovirus exposure and HLA in healthy donors. Whole-study results and caveats: Many donors shared some public TCRs, even though most TCR sequences were rare. Most subjects had HLA-A and HLA-B alleles reportedly predicted accurately by TCR beta sequences. A later analysis showed TCR association rates differing by HLA locus, peaking at DRB1 and lowest at HLA-C.

60 Vbeta and 13 Jbeta primers were used in PCR. Sequenced by immunoSEQ multiplex PCR; TCRdb stores in-frame clones only, minus some. The sample includes about 200,000 clones. This CDR3 is built from 12 residues. Germline values: CDR1 SQVTM, CDR2 ANQGSEA. With 4 bases removed from V and 7 bases from J, the gap between germline ends came to 11 bases. The receptor comes from a girl aged 2-10 years in good health and CMV-seropositive. The sequencing input was PBMCs. The chain uses TRBV29-1 and TRBJ1-5, with D possibly TRBD1 on 6 matching bases. CDR3 region: CSVALTGQPQHF. CDR3 nucleotide sequence: TGCAGCGTTGCACTAACAGGGCAGCCCCAGCATTTT.